Shown below are 29 T cell receptor beta chains from a single sample sequenced in a study of T cell responses to AZD1222 COVID-19 vaccine. This table comes from immunoSEQ multiplex PCR, and its TCRdb copy is limited to in-frame clones, with some not included. The sample consists of 80,000 to 100,000 clones, just over 85% of them appearing once. Here the sequenced sample was peripheral blood, taken 28 days after the second AZD1222 dose. The receptors shown here come from an adult who received the AZD1222 COVID-19 vaccine.

The rearrangement joins TRBV6-4 to TRBJ2-1; D gene unclear. There are 16 residues in the CDR3. The germline V and J ends were trimmed by 0 bases and 10 bases, with 19 bases remaining between them. CDR1 and CDR2 from the germline V gene are MRHNA and SNTAGT. The CDR3 sequence: CASSDSGSVRLGEQFF. In nucleotides, the CDR3 is TGTGCCAGCAGTGACTCAGGGTCGGTACGGCTAGGGGAGCAGTTCTTC.

The chain carries TRBV25-1 and TRBJ2-1, with TRBD2 as a possible D gene (5 bases). This CDR3 is 17 amino acids long. The V and J ends lost 3 bases and 10 bases respectively, with 25 bases between them. The germline V gene has CDR1 MGHDK and CDR2 SYGVNS. The CDR3 spells CASSDVLSSGNMGEQFF. DNA for the CDR3: TGTGCCAGCAGTGACGTCCTTTCCAGCGGTAATATGGGGGAGCAGTTCTTC. Based on the CDR3 plus reference TRBV25-1 and TRBJ2-1, the full variable domain is EADIYQTPRYLVIGTGKKITLECSQTMGHDKMYWYQQDPGMELHLIHYSYGVNSTEKGDLSSESTVSRIRTEHFPLTLESARPSHTSQYLCASSDVLSSGNMGEQFFGPGTRLTVL.

The chain recombines TRBV5-4 with TRBJ1-6; 8 bases are a match to TRBD1. The J segment lost 9 bases and the V segment lost 0 bases, leaving 2 bases of the junction unmatched. CDR1 is SGHNT and CDR2 is YYREEE in the germline V gene (reference sequence). CDR3 length: 14 amino acids. In DNA, the CDR3 is TGTGCCAGCAGCTTGGGGACAGGGAGTTCACCCCTCCACTTT. It encodes CASSLGTGSSPLHF.

This clone was seen a handful of times. The chain employs TRBV7-2 and TRBJ2-1; TRBD1 matches 9 bases. Germline CDR1 reads SGHTA; CDR2 reads FQGNSA. This CDR3 contains 17 residues. V trimming: 5 bases; J trimming: 9 bases; junction bases outside the gene matches: 17. The CDR3 DNA reads as TGTGCCAGCAGCACTATGGTCCGGGACAGGGCATTCGGTGAGCAGTTCTTC. This codes for CASSTMVRDRAFGEQFF.

The V and J genes are TRBV25-1 and TRBJ2-7; D call uncertain. Looked up from germline, CDR1 is MGHDK and CDR2 is SYGVNS. The CDR3 length is 12 residues. Trimming removed 4 bases from V and 4 bases from J, with 8 bases in between. Written as DNA, the CDR3 is TGTGCCAGCAGTGGGAGAGTGTACGAGCAGTACTTC. As protein: CASSGRVYEQYF.

This chain joins TRBV5-4 and TRBJ1-5, with 8 nucleotides matching TRBD1. This CDR3 is built from 16 residues. CDR1 is SGHNT, CDR2 YYREEE, per germline (reference sequence). With V trimmed by 4 bases and J by 2 bases, 8 bases remained unmatched. As DNA, the CDR3 is TGTGCCAGCAGCACAACAGGGGGTCCGGGCAATCAGCCCCAGCATTTT. This encodes CASSTTGGPGNQPQHF.

This sequence joins TRBV10-2 and TRBJ2-3; D remains unclear. Trimming shortened V by 3 bases and J by 1 base, and 11 bases separated the two germline ends. Germline V gene sequence: CDR1 WSHSY, CDR2 SAAADI. The CDR3 sequence is 15 residues long. The CDR3 DNA sequence: TGCGCCAGCAGTGATGGCCTAGGCGGCACAGATACGCAGTATTTT. This sequence encodes CASSDGLGGTDTQYF.

The chain links TRBV24-1 to TRBJ2-3, with 10 bases fitting TRBD2. CDR1 is KGHDR and CDR2 is SFDVKD in the germline V gene. V shed 2 bases, J shed 4 bases, and the junction held 8 bases outside the gene matches. The CDR3 loop spans 17 amino acids. The CDR3: CATSDSLAGGRADTQYF. The CDR3 DNA sequence: TGTGCCACCAGTGATTCCTTAGCGGGAGGTCGCGCAGATACGCAGTATTTT.

The V gene is TRBV6-2 or TRBV6-3, the J gene TRBJ2-1; D gene ambiguous. Trimming left V 11 bases short and J 2 bases short, with 19 bases between. This CDR3 is built from 15 residues. Germline-derived CDR1 and CDR2 are MNHEY and SVGEGT. The CDR3, as DNA: TGTGCCGGCGGATACTCACCCCCACCCTACAATGAGCAGTTCTTC. This encodes CAGGYSPPPYNEQFF.

In its sample, this clone was seen once. The chain joins TRBV6-4 to TRBJ1-1; TRBD1 might be the D (6 bases). Germline lookup yields CDR1 MRHNA and CDR2 SNTAGT. Trimming cost V 5 bases and J 1 base, with 11 bases left between them. The CDR3 consists of 14 residues. The CDR3 loop is CASSPGGANTEAFF. CDR3 bases: TGTGCCAGCAGTCCTGGGGGGGCGAACACTGAAGCTTTCTTT.

This clone was seen just once. The chain combines TRBV6-4 with TRBJ2-3; the D call may be TRBD1 or TRBD2 (7 bases each). Germline CDR1 MRHNA, CDR2 SNTAGT. The V end was cut by 5 bases, the J end by 1 base, with 13 bases between. The CDR3 runs to 15 residues. CDR3 amino acids: CASSLQGRGTDTQYF. The CDR3 DNA reads TGTGCCAGCAGTCTACAGGGGAGGGGCACAGATACGCAGTATTTT.

The chain uses TRBV18 and TRBJ2-3; TRBD2 matches 12 bases. Trimming removed 4 bases from V and 4 bases from J; junction bases left unmatched: 18. Per germline, CDR1 KGHSH and CDR2 LQKENI. CDR3 length: 20 amino acids. The CDR3 DNA reads TGTGCCAGCTCACGCCACAAGGGGCTAGCGGGAGGGCCTATTGCAGATACGCAGTATTTT. It yields the protein CASSRHKGLAGGPIADTQYF.

The chain links TRBV28 to TRBJ2-7; D gene uncertain. Germline CDR1 MDHEN, CDR2 SYDVKM. V shed 5 bases and J shed 2 bases, with 10 bases lying between them. CDR3 length equals 13 residues. CDR3 DNA sequence: TGTGCCAGCAGTCCGGGTCCCCCCTACGAGCAGTACTTC. The encoded protein is CASSPGPPYEQYF. The complete variable domain, with remaining parts taken from reference TRBV28 and TRBJ2-7, reads DVKVTQSSRYLVKRTGEKVFLECVQDMDHENMFWYRQDPGLGLRLIYFSYDVKMKEKGDIPEGYSVSREKKERFSLILESASTNQTSMYLCASSPGPPYEQYFGPGTRLTVT.

J is TRBJ1-6 and V is TRBV19; 7 nucleotides align to TRBD1. The V segment lost 8 bases and the J segment 10 bases; nucleotides outside the gene matches: 11. This CDR3 region has 14 residues. The germline V gene encodes CDR1 LNHDA and CDR2 SQIVND (reference sequence). The CDR3 loop is CASGKDRAISPLHF. As DNA, the CDR3 is TGTGCCAGTGGAAAAGACAGGGCCATATCACCCCTCCACTTT.

This sequence joins TRBV4-1 and TRBJ1-6; 9 bases are a match to TRBD1. The CDR3 extends over 16 amino acids. CDR1 is MGHRA and CDR2 is YSYEKL in the germline V gene. V lost 3 bases and J lost 5; bases outside the gene matches: 5. The DNA for the CDR3 is TGCGCCAGCAGCCATTTTACAGGGGGCGATAATTCACCCCTCCACTTT. Its protein product is CASSHFTGGDNSPLHF.

This clone was detected only once. The chain uses TRBV7-2 and TRBJ2-7, with 8 bases identical to TRBD2. V gave up 5 bases and J gave up 0 bases; unmatched junction bases: 12. CDR1 and CDR2 (germline): SGHTA, FQGNSA. The CDR3 has 17 residues. CDR3 DNA sequence: TGTGCCAGCAGCCTCTACTCTAGCGGGCGTAGCTCCTACGAGCAGTACTTC. As protein: CASSLYSSGRSSYEQYF.

V usage is TRBV5-5 and J usage is TRBJ1-1; D is perhaps TRBD1 (5 bases). The CDR3 runs 14 residues. In germline, CDR1 is SGHKS, CDR2 YYEKEE (reference sequence). Trimming shortened V by 4 bases and J by 2 bases, and 12 bases separated the two germline ends. The CDR3, as DNA: TGTGCCAGCAGCAGGGGCACCTTAAACACTGAAGCTTTCTTT. This encodes CASSRGTLNTEAFF.

The V call is TRBV11-1, the J call TRBJ2-3; a possible D gene is TRBD1 (5 bases). V lost 5 bases and J lost 2, with 11 bases in between. The CDR3 consists of 14 residues. Germline V gene sequence: CDR1 SGHAT, CDR2 FQDESV (reference sequence). The CDR3 loop reads CASSLGHNTDTQYF. The CDR3 nucleotides are TGTGCCAGCAGCCTCGGACACAACACAGATACGCAGTATTTT.

The rearrangement links TRBV20-1 to TRBJ1-1; D is uncertain. Germline V CDR1 and CDR2: DFQATT, SNEGSKA (reference sequence). The CDR3 spans 11 residues. This CDR3 is CSGSWVTEAFF. The CDR3 DNA reads TGCAGCGGATCATGGGTAACTGAAGCTTTCTTT.

This clone was picked up a small number of times. The genes are TRBV5-6 and TRBJ1-1, with TRBD1 identical over 7 bases. V lost 4 bases to trimming and J lost 3 bases; unmatched junction nucleotides: 9. This CDR3 comprises 15 residues. Germline loops: CDR1 SGHDT, CDR2 YYEEEE. The DNA for the CDR3 is TGTGCCAGCAGCCTGGGGGGACAGCAGTACACTGAAGCTTTCTTT. Its protein is CASSLGGQQYTEAFF.

The chain carries TRBV5-8 and TRBJ2-1; D is possibly TRBD1 or TRBD2 (6 bases each). Trimming took off 4 bases at V and 3 bases at J, with 17 bases between the two ends. This CDR3 comprises 16 residues. Germline-derived CDR1 and CDR2 are SGHTS and YDEGEE. The CDR3 coding sequence is TGTGCCAGCAGCGCGGGGACACTATCCCTCTACAATGAGCAGTTCTTC. This encodes CASSAGTLSLYNEQFF.

The chain has TRBV6-5 and TRBJ2-7; D gene unclear. Trimming removed 6 bases at V and 0 bases at J, with 9 bases between. The CDR3 runs to 13 residues. Germline V gene sequence: CDR1 MNHEY, CDR2 SVGAGI. The CDR3 region is CASSADPSYEQYF. CDR3 in DNA: TGTGCCAGCAGCGCCGACCCCTCCTACGAGCAGTACTTC.

The rearrangement uses TRBV30 and TRBJ2-7, with D perhaps TRBD2 (5 bases). Looked up from germline, CDR1 is GTSNPN and CDR2 is SVGIG (reference sequence). V shed 3 bases and J shed 4 bases, with 7 bases lying between them. The CDR3 extends over 11 amino acids. Here the CDR3 reads CAWRRGYEQYF. The CDR3 DNA is TGTGCCTGGAGACGGGGTTACGAGCAGTACTTC.

The chain recombines TRBV11-2 with TRBJ2-7, with a tentative D call TRBD2 (6 bases). The CDR3 loop spans 13 amino acids. V shed 4 bases and J shed 6 bases, with 13 bases lying between them. The germline V gene has CDR1 SGHAT and CDR2 FQNNGV. DNA for the CDR3: TGTGCCAGCAGCTCTCGGAGGGGTGGCGAGCAGTACTTC. Amino acid sequence: CASSSRRGGEQYF.

The chain recombines TRBV6-5 with TRBJ2-1; weak D call: TRBD1 (5 bases). V was cut by 8 bases and J by 8 bases, with 16 bases left in between. Germline assignment: CDR1 MNHEY and CDR2 SVGAGI. This CDR3 is 13 amino acids long. The CDR3 loop is CASLAGSRDEQFF. The CDR3, as DNA: TGTGCCAGCCTGGCAGGGTCAAGGGATGAGCAGTTCTTC.

On this clone itself: The junction departs from the called germline gene at one end, perhaps through a read error. This chain joins TRBV6-5 and TRBJ2-3, with D possibly matching TRBD2 (6 bases). This CDR3 comprises 15 residues. Germline loops: CDR1 MNHEY, CDR2 SVGAGI. CDR3 residues: CASTYRRGSTDTQYF. In nucleotides, the CDR3 is TGTGCCAGCACTTACAGGAGGGGTAGCACAGATACGCAGTATTTT.

In its sample, this clone ranks as medium-sized. The chain couples TRBV6-2 or TRBV6-3 to TRBJ2-7; 7 bases are shared with TRBD2. This CDR3 region has 12 residues. The V gene's germline CDR1 is MNHEY and CDR2 SVGEGT. The V gene end was trimmed by 2 bases and the J gene end by 10 bases; junction bases not matched to a gene: 5. The CDR3 loop reads CASSYGREGQYF. As DNA, the CDR3 is TGTGCCAGCAGTTACGGGAGGGAGGGACAGTACTTC.

J is TRBJ2-1 and V is TRBV7-2, with 7 positions matching TRBD1. CDR3 length equals 17 residues. Trimming at V came to 4 bases and at J to 0 bases, leaving 9 bases not matched to a gene. Germline V gene sequence: CDR1 SGHTA, CDR2 FQGNSA. In DNA, the CDR3 is TGTGCCAGCAGCTCACCCTCACAGGGGTACTCCTACAATGAGCAGTTCTTC. This encodes CASSSPSQGYSYNEQFF.

This clone was counted only a few times. The chain employs TRBV11-2 and TRBJ2-7; the D call may be TRBD1 or TRBD2 (6 bases each). V shed 8 bases and J shed 0 bases, with 17 bases lying between them. This CDR3 comprises 15 residues. From germline, CDR1 is SGHAT and CDR2 FQNNGV. The CDR3 protein is CASSLGGLSSYEQYF. Written as DNA, the CDR3 is TGTGCCAGCTCACTAGGGGGGCTAAGCTCCTACGAGCAGTACTTC.